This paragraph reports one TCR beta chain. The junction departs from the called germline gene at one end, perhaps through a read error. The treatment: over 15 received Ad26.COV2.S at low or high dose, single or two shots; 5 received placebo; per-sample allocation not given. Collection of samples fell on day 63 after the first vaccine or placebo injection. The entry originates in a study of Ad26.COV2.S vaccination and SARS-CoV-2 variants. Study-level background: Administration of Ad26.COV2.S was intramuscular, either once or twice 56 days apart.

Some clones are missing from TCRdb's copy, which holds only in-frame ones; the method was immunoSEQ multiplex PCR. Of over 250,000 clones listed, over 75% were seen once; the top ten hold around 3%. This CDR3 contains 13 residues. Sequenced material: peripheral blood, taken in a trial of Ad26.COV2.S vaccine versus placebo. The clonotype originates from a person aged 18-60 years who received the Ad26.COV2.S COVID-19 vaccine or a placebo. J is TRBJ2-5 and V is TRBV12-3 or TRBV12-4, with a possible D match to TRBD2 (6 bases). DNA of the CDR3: TGTGCCAGCAGTCTAGCGTTCCAAGAGACCCAGTACTTC. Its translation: CASSLAFQETQYF.